These T cell receptor beta chains were read from a single sample in a study of blood T cell repertoires in COVID-19. TCRdb's copy holds only in-frame clones and misses some; the assay was immunoSEQ multiplex PCR. The table records 250,000 to 300,000 clones, 88% of them present only once. Material: peripheral blood. Receptors were obtained from a woman younger than 45 with acute or convalescent COVID-19. Both conserved end residues are part of each CDR3. A D gene is named only where the DNA matches it firmly. A clone size is listed for some rows: how often the clone was seen (once, few, many), or a class if it is expanded.

clone size | J gene | D gene | V gene | CDR3 protein | CDR3 DNA
. | TRBJ2-4 | . | TRBV27 | CASSLRGAKNIQYF | TGTGCCAGCAGTTTAAGGGGAGCCAAAAACATTCAGTACTTC
. | TRBJ1-4 | TRBD1 | TRBV19 | CASSMRGGTGGEKLFF | TGTGCCAGTAGTATGAGAGGGGGCACAGGGGGTGAAAAACTGTTTTTT
. | TRBJ2-5 | . | TRBV25-1 | CASRGRAPGAQETQYF | TGTGCCAGCAGGGGCAGGGCCCCAGGAGCCCAAGAGACCCAGTACTTC
. | TRBJ2-3 | . | TRBV7-9 | CASSFTGAADTQYF | TGTGCCAGCAGCTTTACGGGTGCCGCAGATACGCAGTATTTT
. | TRBJ1-2 | TRBD1 | TRBV3-1/TRBV3-2 | CASSQDRGTGLYTF | TGTGCCAGCAGCCAAGATCGGGGGACAGGTCTCTACACCTTC
once | TRBJ2-7 | . | TRBV6-2/TRBV6-3 | CASSSGDSLYYEQYF | TGTGCCAGCAGTTCCGGAGACAGCTTATACTACGAGCAGTACTTC
. | TRBJ1-2 | . | TRBV12-3/TRBV12-4 | CAIDSRGGYTF | TGTGCCATCGATTCAAGGGGTGGCTACACCTTC
. | TRBJ1-5 | . | TRBV6-2/TRBV6-3 | CASSPTGTSNQPQHF | TGTGCCAGCAGCCCCACAGGGACCTCCAATCAGCCCCAGCATTTT
. | TRBJ2-7 | . | TRBV9 | CASSVVSGSYEQYF | TGTGCCAGCAGCGTAGTGAGCGGCTCCTACGAGCAGTACTTC
few | TRBJ2-7 | . | TRBV27 | CASSFGLTAYEQYF | TGTGCCAGCAGTTTTGGACTAACAGCCTACGAGCAGTACTTC
. | TRBJ1-5 | TRBD1 | TRBV5-6 | CASSLYDRARGPQHF | TGTGCCAGCAGCTTGTACGACAGGGCCCGGGGGCCCCAGCATTTT
few | TRBJ2-1 | TRBD1 | TRBV7-7 | CASSADRVTYNEQFF | TGTGCTAGCAGCGCCGACAGGGTCACCTACAATGAGCAGTTCTTC
. | TRBJ1-1 | TRBD1 | TRBV6-5 | CASSTGTVEAFF | TGTGCCAGCAGTACAGGGACAGTTGAAGCTTTCTTT
once | TRBJ2-7 | . | TRBV30 | CAWGLTGTYEQYF | TGTGCCTGGGGCTTGACAGGTACCTACGAGCAGTACTTC
. | TRBJ1-4 | . | TRBV2 | CASSEALRTRMGLFF | TGTGCCAGCAGTGAAGCGCTTCGGACTCGTATGGGACTGTTTTTT
. | TRBJ1-4 | TRBD1 | TRBV23-1 | CAQQGATATNEKLFF | TGCGCCCAACAGGGGGCAACTGCAACTAATGAAAAACTGTTTTTT
. | TRBJ2-7 | TRBD2 | TRBV3-1/TRBV3-2 | CASGNGGIYEQYF | TGTGCCAGCGGGAACGGGGGGATCTACGAGCAGTACTTC
. | TRBJ1-1 | . | TRBV24-1 | CATSRQGNTEAFF | TGTGCCACCAGTCGCCAGGGCAACACTGAAGCTTTCTTT
. | TRBJ2-1 | TRBD2 | TRBV7-2 | CASSLVISGRGSYNEQFF | TGTGCCAGCAGCTTAGTGATTAGCGGGAGGGGATCCTACAATGAGCAGTTCTTC
few | TRBJ2-2 | TRBD2 | TRBV2 | CASNGRLANTGELFF | TGTGCCAGCAACGGGAGACTAGCTAACACCGGGGAGCTGTTTTTT
. | TRBJ2-7 | TRBD1 | TRBV25-1 | CASATGQAAGEQYF | TGTGCCAGCGCTACGGGACAGGCAGCGGGCGAGCAGTACTTC
. | TRBJ2-1 | TRBD1 | TRBV30 | CAWSTGTGRQFF | TGTGCCTGGAGTACAGGGACAGGGAGGCAGTTCTTC
. | TRBJ2-1 | . | TRBV7-9 | CASSFGRGTEQFF | TGTGCCAGCAGCTTCGGCCGGGGTACTGAGCAGTTCTTC
. | TRBJ2-7 | TRBD2 | TRBV12-3/TRBV12-4 | CASRAGGPYEQYF | TGTGCCAGCAGAGCGGGAGGGCCCTACGAGCAGTACTTC
. | TRBJ2-7 | TRBD2 | TRBV5-4 | CASSIAGFEQYF | TGTGCCAGCAGCATAGCGGGATTCGAGCAGTACTTC
. | TRBJ2-7 | TRBD1 | TRBV29-1 | CSVKGASYEQYF | TGCAGCGTTAAGGGGGCCTCCTACGAGCAGTACTTC
once | TRBJ2-3 | TRBD2 | TRBV6-4 | CASSPLAGGRDTQYF | TGTGCCAGCAGTCCACTAGCGGGGGGCCGGGATACGCAGTATTTT